The 3 T cell receptor beta chains below all came from one sample that was sequenced in a study of T cells in Graves' hyperthyroidism and ophthalmopathy. RNA transcripts yielded amplified TCR beta CDR3 regions. TCR CDR3 regions were first amplified by RT-PCR with HTBI primers. TCRdb called the multiplex PCR reads again in MiXCR, with one record for every CDR3 protein. Here the sample spans about 350,000 distinct CDR3 sequences, approximately 17% being singletons. The sample comprised blood. Every receptor here comes from a woman in her 30s with Graves' hyperthyroidism that later progressed to Graves' ophthalmopathy.

This clonotype was found many times. The chain links TRBV27 to TRBJ1-2; 9 bases are a match to TRBD1. J gave up 5 bases and V 5 bases, and 6 bases lay outside the gene matches. The CDR3 totals 14 residues. The germline V gene has CDR1 MNHEY and CDR2 SMNVEV (reference sequence). CDR3 residues: CASSPTGTGYGYTF. The CDR3 region has the DNA TGTGCCAGCAGTCCGACTGGGACAGGGTATGGCTACACCTTC.

This clonotype was detected ten times or more. The V and J genes are TRBV10-2 and TRBJ2-6; no clear D. Trimming removed 1 base at V and 4 bases at J, with 14 bases between. The CDR3 has 17 amino acids. Germline values: CDR1 WSHSY, CDR2 SAAADI. This CDR3 is CASSEFGRFSGANVLTF. CDR3 coding DNA: TGCGCCAGCAGTGAGTTTGGCCGGTTCTCGGGGGCCAACGTCCTGACTTTC.

This sequence joins TRBV6-5 and TRBJ1-1, with 7 bases aligning to TRBD1. CDR3 size: 16 residues. After removal of 2 bases from V and 4 bases from J, the junction contained 10 bases not matched to a gene. CDR1 is MNHEY, CDR2 SVGAGI, per germline. CDR3 DNA: TGTGCCAGCAGTTACGTGACAGGGACAAGTGGCACTGAAGCTTTCTTT. It is translated as CASSYVTGTSGTEAFF.